This TCR beta chain originates from a study of a mutant IDH1 vaccine in newly diagnosed glioma. Study-level background: The treated group averaged roughly 40 years old and was 62.5% male, about 38% female. V12 corresponded to week 35 and V13 to week 47.

Assay used: immunoSEQ multiplex PCR; TCRdb lists only in-frame clones, some missing. The repertoire holds about 83,000 clones, with roughly four fifths as singletons. As for time point: week 47, end of study. Each vaccine dose was 300 ug of mutant IDH1 20-mer peptide, with topical imiquimod. Concerning this clone itself: The antigen is unknown.

V gave up 6 bases and J gave up 7 bases; unmatched junction bases: 9. The CDR3 is 13 amino acids. Per the germline V gene, CDR1 is MNHNY and CDR2 is SVGAGI (reference sequence). This receptor was taken from a man aged 35-49 years with glioma. The chain links TRBV6-6 to TRBJ2-7, with TRBD1 identical over 7 bases. This material consisted of PBMCs, taken from a glioma patient whose treatment included an IDH1 peptide vaccine. CDR3 DNA: TGTGCCAGCAGAAGGGACAGTTCAGAGGAGCAGTACTTC. Residues: CASRRDSSEEQYF.